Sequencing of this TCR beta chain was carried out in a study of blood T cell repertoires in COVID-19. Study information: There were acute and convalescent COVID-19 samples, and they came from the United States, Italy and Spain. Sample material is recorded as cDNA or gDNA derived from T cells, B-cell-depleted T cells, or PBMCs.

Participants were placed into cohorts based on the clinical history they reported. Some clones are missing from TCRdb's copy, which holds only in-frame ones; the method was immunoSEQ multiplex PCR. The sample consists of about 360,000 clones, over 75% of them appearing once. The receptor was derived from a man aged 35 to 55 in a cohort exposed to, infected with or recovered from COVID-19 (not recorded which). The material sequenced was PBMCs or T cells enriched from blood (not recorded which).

The DNA for the CDR3 is TGTGCCTGGAGTACCCTTAGGGGAGAAGCTTTCTTT. This encodes CAWSTLRGEAFF. This chain uses TRBV30 with TRBJ1-1; the D gene is possibly TRBD1 (5 bases). The CDR3 totals 12 residues. Germline loops: CDR1 GTSNPN, CDR2 SVGIG (reference sequence). Trimming stripped 2 bases from V and 8 bases from J, with 12 bases between.